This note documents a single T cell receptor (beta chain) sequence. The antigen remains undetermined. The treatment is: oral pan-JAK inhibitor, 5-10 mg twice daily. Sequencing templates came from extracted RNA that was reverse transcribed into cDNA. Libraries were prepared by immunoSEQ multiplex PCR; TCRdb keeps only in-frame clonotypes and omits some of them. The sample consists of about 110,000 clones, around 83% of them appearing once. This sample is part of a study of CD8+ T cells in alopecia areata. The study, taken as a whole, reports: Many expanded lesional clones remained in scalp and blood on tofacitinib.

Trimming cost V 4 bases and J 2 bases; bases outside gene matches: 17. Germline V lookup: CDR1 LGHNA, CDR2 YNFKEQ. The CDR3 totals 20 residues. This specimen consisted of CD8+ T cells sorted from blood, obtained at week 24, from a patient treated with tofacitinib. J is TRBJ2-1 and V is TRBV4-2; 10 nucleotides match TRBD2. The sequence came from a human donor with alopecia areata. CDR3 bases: TGTGCCAGCAGCCCCTGGGCTAGCGGGGGCAGTACAGTCGCCTACAATGAGCAGTTCTTC. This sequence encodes CASSPWASGGSTVAYNEQFF.